What follows are 4 T cell receptor beta chains derived from one specimen sequenced in a study of CD8+ T cells in alopecia areata. The study sorted pooled cutaneous lymph node cells by CD4, CD8alpha, NKG2D, NKG2ACE and other markers. TCR sequencing used cDNA made by reverse transcription of extracted RNA. Measured with immunoSEQ multiplex PCR; TCRdb has only the in-frame clones, and not every one. This sample comprises 200,000 to 300,000 clones, none seen once only. Input material: CD4+ T cells sorted from a lymph node. The receptors stem from a C3H/HeJ mouse with alopecia areata. For the strain, the MHC haplotype given is H2-k.

The table lists this clone with a few counts. Each gene name is a mouse one. The read gets to within 4 residues of the CDR3 end, and the germline J gene fills in the rest. The V call is TRBV14, the J call TRBJ2-3; TRBD2 matches at 8 bases. This CDR3 contains 15 residues. The V and J ends lost 2 bases and 2 bases, in that order; junction bases with no gene match: 4. Looked up from germline, CDR1 is SGHDT and CDR2 is FRDEAV. The CDR3 sequence: CASSLWGGFAETLYF. The sequenced CDR3 bases are TGTGCCAGCAGTTTATGGGGGGGTTTTGCAGAA.

As to this clone: Gene and germline names: mouse. The CDR3 end is not reached by the read, which stops 3 residues before it; the germline J gene fills it in. The gene calls are TRBV13-3 and TRBJ1-6, with TRBD1 matching over 9 bases. TRBJ1-6 is treated as an ORF (open reading frame) with a function not yet certain. This CDR3 spans 14 amino acids. After removal of 5 bases from V and 3 bases from J, the junction contained 0 bases not matched to a gene. Germline loops: CDR1 NNHDY, CDR2 SYVADS. The DNA read from the CDR3 is TGTGCCAGCAGGACAGGGGGCTATAATTCGCCC. It translates to CASRTGGYNSP. The complete CDR3 sequence is CASRTGGYNSPLYF.

This clone has more than one count but fewer than ten. Mouse germline and gene names are used. The read falls 4 residues short of the CDR3 end, and the missing part is taken from the germline J gene. The J gene is TRBJ2-7, the V gene TRBV1; maybe TRBD2 (6 bases). V was shortened by 3 bases and J by 3 bases, with 9 bases between the two germline ends. This CDR3 region has 13 residues. In germline, CDR1 is NSQYPW, CDR2 LRSPGD (reference sequence). The CDR3 loop is CTCSAHGGYEQYF. The sequenced part of the CDR3 DNA is TGCACCTGCAGTGCTCATGGGGGCTAT. The variable domain in full, with the rest retrieved from reference TRBV1 and TRBJ2-7, is VTLLEQNPRWRLVPRGQAVNLRCILKNSQYPWMSWYQQDLQKQLQWLFTLRSPGDKEVKSLPGADYLATRVTDTELRLQVANMSQGRTLYCTCSAHGGYEQYFGPGTRLTVL.

As for this clone: Genes and germline come from the mouse. The read ends 4 residues shy of where the CDR3 ends; the end is completed using the germline J gene. Other DNA variants within this sample encode the same CDR3. J is TRBJ2-5 and V is TRBV13-1; TRBD2 aligns across 7 bases. The CDR3 totals 13 residues. Germline V gene sequence: CDR1 NSHNY, CDR2 SYGAGN. Germline trimming cut 5 bases from V and 3 bases from J; bases unmatched to any gene: 3. CDR3 loop: CASRAGGQDTQYF. Partial CDR3 DNA: TGTGCCAGCAGGGCTGGGGGTCAAGAC.